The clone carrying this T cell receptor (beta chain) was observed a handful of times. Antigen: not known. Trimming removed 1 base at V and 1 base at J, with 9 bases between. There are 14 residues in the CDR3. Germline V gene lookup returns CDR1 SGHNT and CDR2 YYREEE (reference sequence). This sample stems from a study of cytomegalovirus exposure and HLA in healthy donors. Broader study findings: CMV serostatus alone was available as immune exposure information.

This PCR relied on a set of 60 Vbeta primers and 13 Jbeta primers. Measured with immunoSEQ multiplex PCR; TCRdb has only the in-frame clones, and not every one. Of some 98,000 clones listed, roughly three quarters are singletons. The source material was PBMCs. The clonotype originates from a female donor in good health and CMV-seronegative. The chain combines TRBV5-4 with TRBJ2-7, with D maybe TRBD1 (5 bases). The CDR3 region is CASSLTDTSYEQYF. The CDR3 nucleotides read TGTGCCAGCAGCTTGACGGACACTTCCTACGAGCAGTACTTC.